This TCR beta chain emerged from a study of T cell repertoires in cytomegalovirus infection. Across the whole study: Public TCR beta signature analysis indicated the presence of both CMV infection and matching HLA type. Study conclusions and caveats: Public TCR beta family frequency separated CMV-and-HLA carriers, including in an independent cohort. It was HLA-C-restricted CMV-specific TCR beta clonotypes that dominated the response ex vivo.

This clonotype was detected a few times. Its antigen is unidentified. TCRdb used MiXCR to reprocess the reads, holding one entry per CDR3 protein. This table holds 290,000 or so distinct CDR3 sequences, roughly 26% found once. CDR1 is SGHTA, CDR2 FQGNSA, per germline. This CDR3 region has 15 residues. With V trimmed by 5 bases and J by 8 bases, 10 bases remained unmatched. The clonotype was recovered from a human donor in good health (CMV status not recorded). Some clones in this sample may be carry-over from other donors' samples. The sample consisted of PBMCs. The chain is built from TRBV7-2 and TRBJ2-1; 9 bases line up with TRBD2. The CDR3: CASSHRGLAGYEQFF. As DNA, the CDR3 is TGTGCCAGCAGCCACCGGGGACTAGCCGGGTATGAGCAGTTCTTC.